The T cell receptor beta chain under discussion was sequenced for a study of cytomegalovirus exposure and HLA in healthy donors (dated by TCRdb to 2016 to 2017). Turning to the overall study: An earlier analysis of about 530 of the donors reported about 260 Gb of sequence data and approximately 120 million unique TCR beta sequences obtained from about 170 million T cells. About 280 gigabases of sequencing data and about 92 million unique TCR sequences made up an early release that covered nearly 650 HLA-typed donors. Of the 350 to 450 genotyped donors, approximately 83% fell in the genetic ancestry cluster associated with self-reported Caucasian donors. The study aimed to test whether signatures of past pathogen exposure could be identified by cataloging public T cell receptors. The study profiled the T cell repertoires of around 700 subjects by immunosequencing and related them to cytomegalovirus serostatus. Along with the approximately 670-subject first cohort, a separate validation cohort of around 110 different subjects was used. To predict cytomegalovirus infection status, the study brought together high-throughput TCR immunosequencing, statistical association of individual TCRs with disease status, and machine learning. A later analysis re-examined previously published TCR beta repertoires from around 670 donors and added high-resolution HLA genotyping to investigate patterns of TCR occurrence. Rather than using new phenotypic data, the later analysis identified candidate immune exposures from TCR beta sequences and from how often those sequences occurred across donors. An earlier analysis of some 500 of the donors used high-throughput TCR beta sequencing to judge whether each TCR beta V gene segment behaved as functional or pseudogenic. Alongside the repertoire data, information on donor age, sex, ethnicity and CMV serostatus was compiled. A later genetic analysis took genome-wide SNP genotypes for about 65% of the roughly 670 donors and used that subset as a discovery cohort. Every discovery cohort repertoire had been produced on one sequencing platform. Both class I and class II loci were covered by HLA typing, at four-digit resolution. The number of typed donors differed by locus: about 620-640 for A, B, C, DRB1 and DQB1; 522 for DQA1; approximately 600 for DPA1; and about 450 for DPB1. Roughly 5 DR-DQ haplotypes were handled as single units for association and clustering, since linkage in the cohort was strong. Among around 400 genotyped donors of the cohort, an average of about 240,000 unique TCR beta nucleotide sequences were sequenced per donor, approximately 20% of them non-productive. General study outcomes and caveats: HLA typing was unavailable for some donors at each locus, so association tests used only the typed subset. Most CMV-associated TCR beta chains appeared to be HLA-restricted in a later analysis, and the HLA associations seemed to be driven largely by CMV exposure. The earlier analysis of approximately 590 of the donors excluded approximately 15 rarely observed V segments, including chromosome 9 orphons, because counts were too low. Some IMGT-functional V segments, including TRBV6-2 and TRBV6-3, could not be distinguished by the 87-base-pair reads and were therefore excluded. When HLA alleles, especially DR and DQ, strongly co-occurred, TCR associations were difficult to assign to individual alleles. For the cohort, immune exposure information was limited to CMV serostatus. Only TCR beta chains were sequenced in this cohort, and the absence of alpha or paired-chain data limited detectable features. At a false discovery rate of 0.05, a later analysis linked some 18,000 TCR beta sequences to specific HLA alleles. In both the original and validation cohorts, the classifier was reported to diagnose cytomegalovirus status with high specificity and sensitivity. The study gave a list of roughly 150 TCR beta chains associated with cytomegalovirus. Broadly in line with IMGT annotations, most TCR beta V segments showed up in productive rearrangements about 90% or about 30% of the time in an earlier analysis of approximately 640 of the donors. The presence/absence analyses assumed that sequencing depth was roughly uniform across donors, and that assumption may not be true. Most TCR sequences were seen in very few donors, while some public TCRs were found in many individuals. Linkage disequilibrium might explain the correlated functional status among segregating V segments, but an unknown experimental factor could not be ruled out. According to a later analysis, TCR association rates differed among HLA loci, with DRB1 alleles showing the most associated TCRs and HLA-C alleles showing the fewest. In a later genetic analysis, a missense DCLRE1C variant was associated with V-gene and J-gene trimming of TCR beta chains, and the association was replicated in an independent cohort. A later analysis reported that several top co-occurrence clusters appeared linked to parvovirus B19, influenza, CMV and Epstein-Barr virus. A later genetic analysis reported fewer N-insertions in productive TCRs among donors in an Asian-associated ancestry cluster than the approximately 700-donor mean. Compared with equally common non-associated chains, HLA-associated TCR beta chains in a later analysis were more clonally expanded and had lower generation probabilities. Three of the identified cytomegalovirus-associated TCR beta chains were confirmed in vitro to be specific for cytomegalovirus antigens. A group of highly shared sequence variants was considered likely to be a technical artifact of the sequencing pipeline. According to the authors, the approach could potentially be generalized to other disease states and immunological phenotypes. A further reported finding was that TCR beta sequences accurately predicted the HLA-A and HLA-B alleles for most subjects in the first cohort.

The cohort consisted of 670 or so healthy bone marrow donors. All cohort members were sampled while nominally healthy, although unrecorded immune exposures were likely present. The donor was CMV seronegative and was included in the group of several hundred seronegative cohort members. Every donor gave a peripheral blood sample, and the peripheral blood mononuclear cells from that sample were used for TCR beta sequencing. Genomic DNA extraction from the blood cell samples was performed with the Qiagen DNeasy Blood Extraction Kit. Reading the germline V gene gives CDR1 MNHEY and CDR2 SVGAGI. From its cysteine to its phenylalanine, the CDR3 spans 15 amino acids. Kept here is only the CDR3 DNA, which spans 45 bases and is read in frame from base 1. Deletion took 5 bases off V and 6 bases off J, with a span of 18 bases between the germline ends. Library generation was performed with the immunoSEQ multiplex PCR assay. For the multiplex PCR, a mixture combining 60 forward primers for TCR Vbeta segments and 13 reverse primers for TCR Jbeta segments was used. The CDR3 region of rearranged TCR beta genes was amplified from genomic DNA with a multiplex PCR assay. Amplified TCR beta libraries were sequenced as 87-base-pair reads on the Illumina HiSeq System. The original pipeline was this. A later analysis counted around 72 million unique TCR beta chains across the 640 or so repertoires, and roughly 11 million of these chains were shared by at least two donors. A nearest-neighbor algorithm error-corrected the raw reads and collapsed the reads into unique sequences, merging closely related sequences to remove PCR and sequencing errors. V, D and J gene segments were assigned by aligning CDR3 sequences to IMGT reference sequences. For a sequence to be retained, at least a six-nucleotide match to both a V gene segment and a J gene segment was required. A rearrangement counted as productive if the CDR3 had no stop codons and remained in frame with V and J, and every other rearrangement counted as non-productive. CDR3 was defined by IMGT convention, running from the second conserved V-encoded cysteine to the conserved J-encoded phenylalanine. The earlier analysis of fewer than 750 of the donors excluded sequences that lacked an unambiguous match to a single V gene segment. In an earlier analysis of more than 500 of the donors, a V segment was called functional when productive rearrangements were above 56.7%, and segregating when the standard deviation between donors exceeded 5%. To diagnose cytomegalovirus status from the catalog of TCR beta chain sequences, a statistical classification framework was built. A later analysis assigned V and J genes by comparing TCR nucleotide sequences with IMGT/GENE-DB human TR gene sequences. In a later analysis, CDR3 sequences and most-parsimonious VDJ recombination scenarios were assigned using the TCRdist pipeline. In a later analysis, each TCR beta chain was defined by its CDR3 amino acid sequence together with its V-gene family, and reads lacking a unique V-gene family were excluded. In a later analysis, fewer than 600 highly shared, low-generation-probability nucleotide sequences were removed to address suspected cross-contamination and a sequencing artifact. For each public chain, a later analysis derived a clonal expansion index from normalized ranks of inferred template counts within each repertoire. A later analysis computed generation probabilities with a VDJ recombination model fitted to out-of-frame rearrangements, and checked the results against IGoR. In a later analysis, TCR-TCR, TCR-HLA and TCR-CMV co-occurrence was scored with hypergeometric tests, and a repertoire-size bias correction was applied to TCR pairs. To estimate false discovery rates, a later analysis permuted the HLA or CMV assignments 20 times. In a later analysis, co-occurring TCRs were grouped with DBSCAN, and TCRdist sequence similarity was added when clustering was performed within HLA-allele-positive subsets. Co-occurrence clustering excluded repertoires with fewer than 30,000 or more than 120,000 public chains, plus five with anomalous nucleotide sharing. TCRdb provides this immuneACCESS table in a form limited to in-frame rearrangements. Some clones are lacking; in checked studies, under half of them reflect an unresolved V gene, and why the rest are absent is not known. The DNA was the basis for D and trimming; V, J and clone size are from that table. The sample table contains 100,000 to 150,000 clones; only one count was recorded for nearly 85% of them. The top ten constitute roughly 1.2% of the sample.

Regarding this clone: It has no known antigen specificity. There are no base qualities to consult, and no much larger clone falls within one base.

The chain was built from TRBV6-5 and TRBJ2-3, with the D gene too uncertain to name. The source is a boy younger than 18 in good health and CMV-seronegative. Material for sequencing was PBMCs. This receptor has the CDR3 CASSGFGAKADTQYF. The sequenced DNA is TGTGCCAGCAGTGGCTTTGGCGCGAAAGCGGATACGCAGTATTTT.